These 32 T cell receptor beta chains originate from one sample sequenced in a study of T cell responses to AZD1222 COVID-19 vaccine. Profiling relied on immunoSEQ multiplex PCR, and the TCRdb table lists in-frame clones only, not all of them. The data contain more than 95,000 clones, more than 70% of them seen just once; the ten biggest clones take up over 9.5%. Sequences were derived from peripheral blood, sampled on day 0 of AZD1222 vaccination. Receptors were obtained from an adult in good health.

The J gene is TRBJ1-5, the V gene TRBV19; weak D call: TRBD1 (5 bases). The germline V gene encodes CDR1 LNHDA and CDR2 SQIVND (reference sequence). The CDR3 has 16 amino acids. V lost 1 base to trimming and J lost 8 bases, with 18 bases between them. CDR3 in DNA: TGTGCCAGTAGTATAGCTAGCCGGGGGGTAGAGAAGCCCCAGCATTTT. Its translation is CASSIASRGVEKPQHF.

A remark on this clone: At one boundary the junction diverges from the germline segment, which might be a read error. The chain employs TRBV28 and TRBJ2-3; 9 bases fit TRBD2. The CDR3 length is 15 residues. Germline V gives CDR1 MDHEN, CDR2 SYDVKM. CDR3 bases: TGTGCCAGCAGTTTTTCCGGGACTAGCAGAGATACGCAGTATTTT. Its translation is CASSFSGTSRDTQYF. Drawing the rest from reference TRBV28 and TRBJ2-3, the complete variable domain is DVKVTQSSRYLVKRTGEKVFLECVQDMDHENMFWYRQDPGLGLRLIYFSYDVKMKEKGDIPEGYSVSREKKERFSLILESASTNQTSMYLCASSFSGTSRDTQYFGPGTRLTVL.

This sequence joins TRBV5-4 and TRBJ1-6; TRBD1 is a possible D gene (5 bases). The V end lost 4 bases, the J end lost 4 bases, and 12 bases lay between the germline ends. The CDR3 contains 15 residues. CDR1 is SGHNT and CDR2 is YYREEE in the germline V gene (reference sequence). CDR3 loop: CASSGQGPYNSPLHF. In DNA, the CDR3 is TGTGCCAGCAGCGGGCAGGGCCCGTATAATTCACCCCTCCACTTT.

In nucleotides, the CDR3 is TGTGCCAGTAGTGGTACTAGCGGGAACTCCTACAATGAGCAGTTCTTC. This gives the protein CASSGTSGNSYNEQFF. The chain uses TRBV19 and TRBJ2-1, with 10 bases aligning to TRBD2. The CDR3 covers 16 residues. CDR1 LNHDA and CDR2 SQIVND come from the germline V gene (reference sequence). V lost 5 bases to trimming and J lost 0 bases; unmatched junction nucleotides: 4.

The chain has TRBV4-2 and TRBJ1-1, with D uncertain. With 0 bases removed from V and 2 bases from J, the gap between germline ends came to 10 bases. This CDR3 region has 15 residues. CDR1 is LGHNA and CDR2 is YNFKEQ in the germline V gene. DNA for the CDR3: TGTGCCAGCAGCCAAGATATGACGCGAAACACTGAAGCTTTCTTT. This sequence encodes CASSQDMTRNTEAFF.

Here the CDR3 DNA reads TGTGCCAGCAGCCAGGTCGACGGAACTGGGGGTGAAAAACTGTTTTTT. Protein sequence: CASSQVDGTGGEKLFF. This chain connects TRBV3-1 (or the pseudogene TRBV3-2) to TRBJ1-4; D may be TRBD1 (5 bases). The CDR3 has 16 amino acids. The germline V gene has CDR1 LGHDT and CDR2 YNNKEL (reference sequence). Trimming left V 3 bases short and J 7 bases short, with 18 bases between.

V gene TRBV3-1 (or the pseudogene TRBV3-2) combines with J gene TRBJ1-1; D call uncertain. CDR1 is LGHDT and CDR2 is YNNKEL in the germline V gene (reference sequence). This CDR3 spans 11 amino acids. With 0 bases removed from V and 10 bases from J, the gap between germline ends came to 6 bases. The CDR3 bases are TGTGCCAGCAGCCAAGATGGCGGAGCTTTCTTT. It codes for CASSQDGGAFF.

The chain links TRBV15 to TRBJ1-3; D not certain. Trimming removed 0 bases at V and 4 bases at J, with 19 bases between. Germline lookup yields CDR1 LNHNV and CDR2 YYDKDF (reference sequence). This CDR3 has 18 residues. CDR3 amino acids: CATSRDFRAIDPGNTIYF. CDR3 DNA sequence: TGTGCCACCAGCAGAGATTTTAGGGCAATCGACCCAGGAAACACCATATATTTT.

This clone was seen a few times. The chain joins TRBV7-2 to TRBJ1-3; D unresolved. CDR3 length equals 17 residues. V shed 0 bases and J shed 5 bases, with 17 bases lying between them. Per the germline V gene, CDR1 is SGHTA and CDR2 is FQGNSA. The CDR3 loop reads CASSLANTRANRNTIYF. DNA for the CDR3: TGTGCCAGCAGCTTAGCCAATACCCGGGCAAACAGAAACACCATATATTTT.

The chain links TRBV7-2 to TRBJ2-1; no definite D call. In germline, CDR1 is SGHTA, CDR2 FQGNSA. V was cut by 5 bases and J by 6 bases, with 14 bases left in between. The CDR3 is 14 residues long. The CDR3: CASSARTWGNEQFF. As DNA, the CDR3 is TGTGCCAGCAGCGCCAGGACCTGGGGCAATGAGCAGTTCTTC.

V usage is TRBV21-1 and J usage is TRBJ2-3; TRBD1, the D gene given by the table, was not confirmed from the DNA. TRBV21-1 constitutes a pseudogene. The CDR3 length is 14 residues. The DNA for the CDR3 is TGTGCCAGCAAGGGACAGGGGAGCACAGATACGCAGTATTTT. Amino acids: CASKGQGSTDTQYF.

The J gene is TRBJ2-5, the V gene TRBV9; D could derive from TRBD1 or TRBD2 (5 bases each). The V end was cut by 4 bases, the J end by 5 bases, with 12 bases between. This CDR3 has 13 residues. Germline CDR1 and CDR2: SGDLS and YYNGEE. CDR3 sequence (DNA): TGTGCCAGCAGCCCCGGGGCGCTCGAGACCCAGTACTTC. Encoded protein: CASSPGALETQYF.

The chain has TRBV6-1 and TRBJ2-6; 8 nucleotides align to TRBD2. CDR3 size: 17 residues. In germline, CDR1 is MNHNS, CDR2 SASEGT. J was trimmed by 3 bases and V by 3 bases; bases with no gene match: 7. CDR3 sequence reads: CASSDRGGTVGANVLTF. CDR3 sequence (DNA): TGTGCCAGCAGTGATCGGGGGGGGACTGTTGGGGCCAACGTCCTGACTTTC.

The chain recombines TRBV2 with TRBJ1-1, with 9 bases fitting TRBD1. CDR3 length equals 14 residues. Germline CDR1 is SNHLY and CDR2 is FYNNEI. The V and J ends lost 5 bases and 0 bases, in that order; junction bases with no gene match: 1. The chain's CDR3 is CASSRTGVNTEAFF. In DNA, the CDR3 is TGTGCCAGCAGTAGGACAGGGGTGAACACTGAAGCTTTCTTT.

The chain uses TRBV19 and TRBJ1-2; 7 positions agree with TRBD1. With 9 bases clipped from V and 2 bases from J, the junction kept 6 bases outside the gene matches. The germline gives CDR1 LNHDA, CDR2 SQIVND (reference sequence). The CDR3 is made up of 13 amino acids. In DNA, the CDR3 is TGTGCCAGCGCACTGGGACAGAACTATGGCTACACCTTC. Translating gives CASALGQNYGYTF.

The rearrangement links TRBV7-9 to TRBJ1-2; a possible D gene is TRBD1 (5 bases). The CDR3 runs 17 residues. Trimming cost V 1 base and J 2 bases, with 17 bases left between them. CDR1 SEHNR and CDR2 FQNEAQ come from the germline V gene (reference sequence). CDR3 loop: CASSLGGFEGRNYGYTF. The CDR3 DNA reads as TGTGCCAGCAGCTTAGGGGGGTTCGAGGGTAGGAACTATGGCTACACCTTC.

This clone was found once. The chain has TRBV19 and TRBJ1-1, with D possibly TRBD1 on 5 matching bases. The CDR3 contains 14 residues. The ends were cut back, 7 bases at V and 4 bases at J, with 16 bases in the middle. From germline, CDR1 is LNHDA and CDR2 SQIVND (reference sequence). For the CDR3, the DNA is TGTGCCAGTAACCCAGGGAGGGGAGGCACTGAAGCTTTCTTT. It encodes CASNPGRGGTEAFF.

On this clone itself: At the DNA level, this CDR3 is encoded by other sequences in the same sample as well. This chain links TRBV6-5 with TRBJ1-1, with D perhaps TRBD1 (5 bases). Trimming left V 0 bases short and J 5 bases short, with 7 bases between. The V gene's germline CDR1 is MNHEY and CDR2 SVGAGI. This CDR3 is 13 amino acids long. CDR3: CASSYSGGTEAFF. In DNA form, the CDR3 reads TGTGCCAGCAGTTACTCGGGGGGTACTGAAGCTTTCTTT.

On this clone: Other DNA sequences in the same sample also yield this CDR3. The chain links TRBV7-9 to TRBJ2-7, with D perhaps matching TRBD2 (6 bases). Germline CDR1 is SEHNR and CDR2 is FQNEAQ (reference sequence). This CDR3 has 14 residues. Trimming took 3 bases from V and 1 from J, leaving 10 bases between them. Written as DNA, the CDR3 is TGTGCCAGCAGCTTTACGCGGGGATCCTACGAGCAGTACTTC. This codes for CASSFTRGSYEQYF.

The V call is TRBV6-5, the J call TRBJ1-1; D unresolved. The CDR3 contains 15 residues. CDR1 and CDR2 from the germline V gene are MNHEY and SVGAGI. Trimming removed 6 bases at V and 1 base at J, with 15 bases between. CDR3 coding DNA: TGTGCCAGCAGCCCACAGCGGACGGAGAACACTGAAGCTTTCTTT. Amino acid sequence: CASSPQRTENTEAFF.

The CDR3 region is CASSELAREQFF. The CDR3 DNA follows: TGCGCCAGCAGTGAGCTAGCGCGGGAGCAGTTCTTC. The chain joins TRBV10-2 to TRBJ2-1, with a weak D call TRBD2 (6 bases). CDR3 length: 12 residues. Germline V gives CDR1 WSHSY, CDR2 SAAADI. V dropped 2 bases and J dropped 10 bases, with 9 bases sitting between them.

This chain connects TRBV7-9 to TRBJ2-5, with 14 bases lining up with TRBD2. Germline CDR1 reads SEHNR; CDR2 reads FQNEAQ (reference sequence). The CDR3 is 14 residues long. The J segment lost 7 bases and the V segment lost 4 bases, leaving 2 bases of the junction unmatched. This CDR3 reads CASSSGLAGATQYF. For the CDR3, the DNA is TGTGCCAGCAGCTCGGGACTAGCGGGAGCGACCCAGTACTTC.

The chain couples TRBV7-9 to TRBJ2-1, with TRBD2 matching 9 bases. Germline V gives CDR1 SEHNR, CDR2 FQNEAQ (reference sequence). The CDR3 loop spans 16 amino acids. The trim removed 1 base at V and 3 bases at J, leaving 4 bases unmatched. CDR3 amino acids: CASSLGPAGGYNEQFF. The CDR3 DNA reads TGTGCCAGCAGCTTAGGCCCAGCGGGGGGCTACAATGAGCAGTTCTTC.

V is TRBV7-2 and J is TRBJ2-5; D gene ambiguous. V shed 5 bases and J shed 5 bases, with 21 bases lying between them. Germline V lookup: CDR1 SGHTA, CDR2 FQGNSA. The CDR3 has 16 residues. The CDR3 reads CASSRRVSAAGETQYF. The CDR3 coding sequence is TGTGCCAGCAGCCGCCGGGTATCGGCGGCAGGCGAGACCCAGTACTTC.

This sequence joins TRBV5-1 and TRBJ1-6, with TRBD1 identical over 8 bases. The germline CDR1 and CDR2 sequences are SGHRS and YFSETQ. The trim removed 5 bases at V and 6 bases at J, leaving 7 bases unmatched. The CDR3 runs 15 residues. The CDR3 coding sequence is TGCGCCAGCAGGGAACAGGGGGGGAGTAATTCACCCCTCCACTTT. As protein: CASREQGGSNSPLHF.

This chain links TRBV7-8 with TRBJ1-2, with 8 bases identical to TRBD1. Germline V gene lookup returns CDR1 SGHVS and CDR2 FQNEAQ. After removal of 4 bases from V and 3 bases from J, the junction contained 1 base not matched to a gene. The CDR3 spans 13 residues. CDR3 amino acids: CASSSDRDYGYTF. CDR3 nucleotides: TGTGCCAGCAGCTCGGACAGGGACTATGGCTACACCTTC.

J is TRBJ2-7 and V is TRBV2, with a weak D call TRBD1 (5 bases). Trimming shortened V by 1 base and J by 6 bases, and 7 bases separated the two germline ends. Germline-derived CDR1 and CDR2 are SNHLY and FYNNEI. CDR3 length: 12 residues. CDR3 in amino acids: CASSEGGFEQYF. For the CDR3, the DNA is TGTGCCAGCAGTGAAGGGGGCTTCGAGCAGTACTTC. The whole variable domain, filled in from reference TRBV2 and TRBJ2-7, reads EPEVTQTPSHQVTQMGQEVILRCVPISNHLYFYWYRQILGQKVEFLVSFYNNEISEKSEIFDDQFSVERPDGSNFTLKIRSTKLEDSAMYFCASSEGGFEQYFGPGTRLTVT.

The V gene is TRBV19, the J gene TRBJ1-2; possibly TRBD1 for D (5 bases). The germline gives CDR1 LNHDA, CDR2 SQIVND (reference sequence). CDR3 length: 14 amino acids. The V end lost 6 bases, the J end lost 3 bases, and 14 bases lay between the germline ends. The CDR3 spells CASSPTGTDYGYTF. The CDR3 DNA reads TGTGCCAGTAGCCCTACGGGGACCGACTATGGCTACACCTTC.

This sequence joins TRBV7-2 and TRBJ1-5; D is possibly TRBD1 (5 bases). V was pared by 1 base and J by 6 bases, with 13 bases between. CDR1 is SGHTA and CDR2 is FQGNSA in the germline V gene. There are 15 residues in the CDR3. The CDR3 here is CASSLDPGPAQPQHF. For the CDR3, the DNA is TGTGCCAGCAGCTTAGATCCAGGGCCGGCTCAGCCCCAGCATTTT.

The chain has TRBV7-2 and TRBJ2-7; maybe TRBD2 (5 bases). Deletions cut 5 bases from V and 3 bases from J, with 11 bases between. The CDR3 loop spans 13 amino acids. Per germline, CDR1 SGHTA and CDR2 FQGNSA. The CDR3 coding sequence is TGTGCCAGCAGCCGGGCGGGCCTCTACGAGCAGTACTTC. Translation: CASSRAGLYEQYF.

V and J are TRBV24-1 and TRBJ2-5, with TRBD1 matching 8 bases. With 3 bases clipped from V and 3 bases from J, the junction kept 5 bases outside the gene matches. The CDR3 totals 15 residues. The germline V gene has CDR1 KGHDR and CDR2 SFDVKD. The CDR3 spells CATSDPATGEETQYF. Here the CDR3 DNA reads TGTGCCACCAGTGATCCTGCGACAGGGGAAGAGACCCAGTACTTC.

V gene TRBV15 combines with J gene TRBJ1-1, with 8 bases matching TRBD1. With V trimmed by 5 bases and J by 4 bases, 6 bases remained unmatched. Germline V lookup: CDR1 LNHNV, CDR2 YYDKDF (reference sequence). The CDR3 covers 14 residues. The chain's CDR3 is CATSDPDRGTEAFF. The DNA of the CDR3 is TGTGCCACCAGCGACCCAGACAGGGGCACTGAAGCTTTCTTT. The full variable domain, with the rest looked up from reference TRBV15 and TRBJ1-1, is DAMVIQNPRYQVTQFGKPVTLSCSQTLNHNVMYWYQQKSSQAPKLLFHYYDKDFNNEADTPDNFQSRRPNTSFCFLDIRSPGLGDTAMYLCATSDPDRGTEAFFGQGTRLTVV.